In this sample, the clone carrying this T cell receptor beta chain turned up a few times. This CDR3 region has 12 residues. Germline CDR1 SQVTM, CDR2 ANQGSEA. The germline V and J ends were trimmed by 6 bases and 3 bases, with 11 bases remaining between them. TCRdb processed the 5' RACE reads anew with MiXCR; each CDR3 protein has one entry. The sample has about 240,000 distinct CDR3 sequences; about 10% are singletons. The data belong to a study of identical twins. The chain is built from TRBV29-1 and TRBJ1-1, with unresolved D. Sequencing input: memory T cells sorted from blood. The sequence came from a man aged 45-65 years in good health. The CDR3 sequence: CSVLEQDTEAFF. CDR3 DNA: TGCAGCGTCCTGGAGCAGGACACTGAAGCTTTCTTT.